The TCR beta chain under discussion was sequenced for a study of blood T cells in healthy people across ages. Study-wide background: Template switching recovered approximately one barcoded beta molecule for every two T cells.

J gave up 3 bases and V 2 bases, and 10 bases lay outside the gene matches. Germline V CDR1 and CDR2: DFQATT, SNEGSKA (reference sequence). This CDR3 contains 15 residues. Using a J-beta primer mix together with a sample-barcoded 5' primer, a second PCR was run for roughly 6 to 12 cycles. Every single cDNA molecule received a tag from a template-switch adaptor with 12 random nucleotides. A single record per CDR3 protein comes from TCRdb applying MiXCR to the 5' RACE reads. The sample has over 500,000 distinct CDR3 sequences, around 52% seen once. Total RNA extraction produced at least 6 micrograms (per sample) for the study.

The J gene is TRBJ2-7, the V gene TRBV20-1; 7 nucleotides match TRBD2. Input material: blood. This receptor was identified in a woman of 80 years or more in good health. CDR3 in DNA: TGCAGTGCTAGACGAGGACTAGAATCGAACTACGAGCAGTACTTC. It translates to CSARRGLESNYEQYF.